This T cell receptor (beta chain) originates from a study of CXCR3-negative and CXCR3-positive naive CD8 T cells. This CDR3 has 16 amino acids. Germline V lookup: CDR1 MRHNA, CDR2 SNTAGT. Study observations and caveats: Comparison of naive cells showed more hydrophobic TRB CDR3s in CXCR3-positive than in CXCR3-negative naive cells. Both naive subsets showed comparably high diversity, and memory CD8+ cells showed much lower diversity. CXCR3 expression dropped partially after cryopreservation, and most assays relied on fresh PBMCs.

Remarks on this clonotype: Antigen: not known.

Subsets of CD8+ T cells were each sorted in triplicate at some 300,000 cells apiece. The authors made the TRB cDNA libraries by 5' RACE using UMI labels. TCRdb derives one entry per CDR3 protein from the 5' RACE reads, leaving out DNA. The table for this sample gives 130,000 to 150,000 distinct CDR3 sequences. This clonotype originated in a human donor in good health. Some clones in this sample may be carry-over from other donors' samples. Sequencing was performed on naive CXCR3+ CD8+ T cells from blood. Subset given: CD45RO-CCR7+CD27+CD95- naive CD8+ T cells expressing CXCR3 (TNR3+). V gene TRBV6-4 combines with J gene TRBJ1-2; TCRdb gives TRBD1 as the D gene, but with no DNA this cannot be confirmed. The CDR3 here is CASSDPDRDRIYGYTF.